This T cell receptor (beta chain) was found in a study of CD8+ T cells in alopecia areata. The CDR3 is made up of 15 amino acids. V trimming: 5 bases; J trimming: 3 bases; junction bases outside the gene matches: 9. Germline V gene sequence: CDR1 SGHAT, CDR2 FQNNGV. This clone was detected only a few times. TCR sequencing used cDNA made by reverse transcription of extracted RNA. Some clones are missing from TCRdb's copy, which holds only in-frame ones; the method was immunoSEQ multiplex PCR. The data contain some 82,000 clones, about 53% of them seen just once; the ten biggest clones take up 5.7%. This chain uses TRBV11-2 with TRBJ1-1, with 7 bases fitting TRBD1. Material for sequencing was NKG2D-high CD8+ T cells sorted from blood. This clonotype originated in a human donor with alopecia areata. The CDR3 coding sequence is TGTGCCAGCAGCCCTAGAGGGGGCGCGGACACTGAAGCTTTCTTT. Its translation: CASSPRGGADTEAFF.